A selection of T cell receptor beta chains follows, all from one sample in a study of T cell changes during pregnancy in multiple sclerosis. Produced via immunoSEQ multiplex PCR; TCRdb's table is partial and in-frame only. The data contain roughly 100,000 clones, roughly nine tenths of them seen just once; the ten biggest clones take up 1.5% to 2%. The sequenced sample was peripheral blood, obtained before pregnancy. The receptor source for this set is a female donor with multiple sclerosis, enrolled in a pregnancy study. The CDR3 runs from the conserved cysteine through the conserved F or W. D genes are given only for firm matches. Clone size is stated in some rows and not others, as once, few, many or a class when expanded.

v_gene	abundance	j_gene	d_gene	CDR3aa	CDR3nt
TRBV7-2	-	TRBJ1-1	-	CASSLWRGTTEAFF	TGTGCCAGCAGCTTATGGCGGGGGACCACTGAAGCTTTCTTT
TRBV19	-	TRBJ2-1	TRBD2	CASSSLAGDASYNEQFF	TGTGCCAGTAGTTCACTAGCGGGAGATGCATCCTACAATGAGCAGTTCTTC
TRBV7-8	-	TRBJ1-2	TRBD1	CASSGPGGNYGYTF	TGTGCCAGCAGCGGACCAGGGGGGAACTATGGCTACACCTTC
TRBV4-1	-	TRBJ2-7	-	CASSPQRESYEQYF	TGCGCCAGCAGCCCTCAAAGGGAGTCCTACGAGCAGTACTTC
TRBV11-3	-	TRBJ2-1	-	CASSFEGGTYNEQFF	TGTGCCAGCAGCTTCGAGGGCGGGACGTACAATGAGCAGTTCTTC
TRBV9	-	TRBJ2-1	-	CASSVGVAGGYNEQFF	TGTGCCAGCAGCGTAGGGGTGGCCGGGGGATACAATGAGCAGTTCTTC
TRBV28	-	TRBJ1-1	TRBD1	CASSFGQGVAEAFF	TGTGCCAGCAGTTTCGGACAGGGGGTCGCTGAAGCTTTCTTT
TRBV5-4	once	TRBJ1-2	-	CASSEDRNYGYTF	TGTGCCAGCAGCGAAGACAGGAACTATGGCTACACCTTC
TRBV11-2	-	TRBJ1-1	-	CASSLQNTEAFF	TGTGCCAGCAGCTTACAGAACACTGAAGCTTTCTTT
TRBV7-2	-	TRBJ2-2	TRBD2	CASSWGVAGARTGELFF	TGTGCCAGCAGCTGGGGGGTAGCGGGGGCCCGCACCGGGGAGCTGTTTTTT
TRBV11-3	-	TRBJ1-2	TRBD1	CASSRSGTGVPGYTF	TGTGCCAGCAGCCGGTCGGGGACAGGGGTGCCAGGCTACACCTTC
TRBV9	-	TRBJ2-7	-	CASSPPGGEQYF	TGTGCCAGCAGCCCCCCCGGCGGCGAGCAGTACTTC
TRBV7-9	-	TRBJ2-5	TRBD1	CASSSIWTGVIQETQYF	TGTGCCAGCAGTTCCATCTGGACAGGTGTTATCCAAGAGACCCAGTACTTC
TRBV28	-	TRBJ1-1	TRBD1	CASSQLTGVAFF	TGTGCCAGCAGTCAATTAACAGGGGTGGCTTTCTTT
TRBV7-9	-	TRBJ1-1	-	CASSLVMNTEAFF	TGTGCCAGCAGCTTAGTCATGAACACTGAAGCTTTCTTT
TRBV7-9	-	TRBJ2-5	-	CASSSPAGETQYF	TGTGCCAGCAGCTCACCTGCAGGGGAAACCCAGTACTTC
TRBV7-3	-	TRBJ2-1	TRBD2	CASSLSPGTSGRANEQFF	TGTGCCAGCAGCTTAAGTCCCGGGACTAGCGGGAGGGCCAATGAGCAGTTCTTC
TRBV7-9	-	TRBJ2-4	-	CASSLAGTRNIQYF	TGTGCCAGCAGCTTAGCGGGGACTCGAAACATTCAGTACTTC
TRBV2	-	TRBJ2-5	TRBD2	CASSPGISGRVTQYF	TGTGCCAGCAGTCCCGGCATTAGCGGGAGGGTGACCCAGTACTTC
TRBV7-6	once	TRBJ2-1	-	CASSFRGNSYNEQFF	TGTGCCAGCAGCTTCAGGGGTAACTCCTACAATGAGCAGTTCTTC
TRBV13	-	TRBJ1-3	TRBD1	CASSVRQGGMFGNTIYF	TGTGCCAGCAGCGTTAGACAGGGGGGGATGTTTGGAAACACCATATATTTT
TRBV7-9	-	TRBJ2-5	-	CASRAQETQYF	TGTGCCAGCAGGGCCCAAGAGACCCAGTACTTC
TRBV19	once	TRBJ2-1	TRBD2	CASSAGLAGNNEQFF	TGTGCCAGTAGTGCGGGGCTAGCGGGAAACAATGAGCAGTTCTTC
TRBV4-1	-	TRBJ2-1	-	CASSHRRVSYNEQFF	TGCGCCAGCAGCCATCGCAGGGTCTCCTACAATGAGCAGTTCTTC
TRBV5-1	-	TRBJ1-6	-	CASSPDGSGSSPLHF	TGCGCCAGCAGCCCTGACGGGTCGGGGAGTTCACCCCTCCACTTT
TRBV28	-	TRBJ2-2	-	CASSFLGTGELFF	TGTGCCAGCAGTTTTCTCGGGACCGGGGAGCTGTTTTTT
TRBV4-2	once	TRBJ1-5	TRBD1	CASSADREARQPQHF	TGTGCCAGCAGCGCCGACAGGGAGGCTCGTCAGCCCCAGCATTTT
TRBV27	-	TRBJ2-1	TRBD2	CASSPRSQRTSGSSLGYNEQFF	TGTGCCAGCAGTCCCCGATCCCAGAGGACTAGCGGGAGCTCATTGGGGTACAATGAGCAGTTCTTC
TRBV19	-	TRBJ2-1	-	CASSIDVYNEQFF	TGTGCCAGTAGTATAGACGTTTACAATGAGCAGTTCTTC
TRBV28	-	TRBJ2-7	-	CASSYLLGYEQYF	TGTGCCAGCAGTTACCTCCTCGGCTACGAGCAGTACTTC
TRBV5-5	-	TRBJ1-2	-	CASSLVPGGGYTF	TGTGCCAGCAGCTTGGTCCCGGGGGGAGGCTACACCTTC
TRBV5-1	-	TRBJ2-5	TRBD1	CASTLTGGPQETQYF	TGCGCCAGCACCCTCACAGGGGGCCCACAAGAGACCCAGTACTTC
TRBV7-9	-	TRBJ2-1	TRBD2	CASSLGRPGLAGRNNEQFF	TGTGCCAGCAGCTTAGGACGGCCGGGACTAGCGGGGAGAAACAATGAGCAGTTCTTC
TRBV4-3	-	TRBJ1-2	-	CASSLEAGGGYTF	TGCGCCAGCAGCCTGGAGGCAGGCGGGGGCTACACCTTC
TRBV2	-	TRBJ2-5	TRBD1	CASSERGQGTETQYF	TGTGCCAGCAGTGAAAGGGGACAGGGAACGGAGACCCAGTACTTC
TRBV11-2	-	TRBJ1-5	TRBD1	CASSPQGAPQHF	TGTGCCAGCAGCCCCCAGGGGGCCCCCCAGCATTTT
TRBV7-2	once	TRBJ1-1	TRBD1	CASSSRTGLETEAFF	TGTGCCAGCAGCTCACGGACAGGGTTGGAAACTGAAGCTTTCTTT
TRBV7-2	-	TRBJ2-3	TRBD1	CASSLDRGGTDTQYF	TGTGCCAGCAGTTTGGACAGGGGAGGAACAGATACGCAGTATTTT
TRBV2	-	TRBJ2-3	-	CASSQLETDTQYF	TGTGCCAGCAGTCAACTCGAAACAGATACGCAGTATTTT
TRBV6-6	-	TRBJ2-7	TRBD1	CASSGGTGGQQYF	TGTGCCAGCAGTGGCGGGACAGGGGGACAGCAGTACTTC
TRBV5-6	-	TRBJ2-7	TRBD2	CASSQLAGSDEQYF	TGTGCCAGCAGCCAACTAGCGGGATCGGACGAGCAGTACTTC
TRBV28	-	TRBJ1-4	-	CASSRVGLTNEKLFF	TGTGCCAGCAGTAGAGTGGGCCTAACTAATGAAAAACTGTTTTTT
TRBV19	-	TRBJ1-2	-	CASRGRGYGYTF	TGTGCCAGTAGGGGTAGGGGCTATGGCTACACCTTC
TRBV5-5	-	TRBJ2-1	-	CASSASYPTPHEQFF	TGTGCCAGCAGCGCGTCATACCCCACCCCCCATGAGCAGTTCTTC
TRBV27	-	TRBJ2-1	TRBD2	CASSLRASGTRSYNEQFF	TGTGCCAGCAGTTTAAGGGCTAGCGGGACTAGGTCCTACAATGAGCAGTTCTTC
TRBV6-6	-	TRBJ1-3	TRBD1	CASSYGQASGNTIYF	TGTGCCAGCAGTTACGGACAGGCCTCTGGAAACACCATATATTTT
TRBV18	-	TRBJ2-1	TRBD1	CASSPVGTGIHEQFF	TGTGCCAGCTCACCGGTTGGGACAGGGATCCATGAGCAGTTCTTC
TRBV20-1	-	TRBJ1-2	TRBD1	CSATDRAGYTF	TGCAGTGCTACCGACAGGGCTGGCTACACCTTC
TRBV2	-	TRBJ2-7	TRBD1	CATTGAASYEQYF	TGTGCCACTACAGGGGCGGCCTCCTACGAGCAGTACTTC